One T cell receptor beta chain is described in this entry. Its antigen specificity is not known. A much larger clone sits a single nucleotide away, making a read error possible. Different DNA sequences within this sample yield the same CDR3. TCRbeta CDR3 regions were sequenced with the immunoSEQ Assay. After extraction, genomic DNA underwent amplification by bias-controlled multiplex PCR, followed by high-throughput sequencing. The original pipeline was this. To quantify the absolute abundance of each unique TCRbeta CDR3 region, sequences were collapsed and filtered. T cell fraction was estimated by normalization of TCRbeta template counts to usable DNA, with usable DNA being measured through amplification of reference genes present in all nucleated cells. Repertoire TCRs were annotated as SARS-CoV-2-specific when V gene, CDR3 amino acid sequence and J gene were exactly matched to a known reactive TCR set. The reference SARS-CoV-2 TCR set was obtained from MIRA and was filtered for enrichment in COVID-19-positive ImmuneCODE repertoires, whereby public or cross-reactive TCRs were removed. Using the MIRA antigens, annotated TCRs were further analysed by specific ORF or by position within an ORF. Breadth was defined as the number of annotated unique rearrangements divided by the total number of unique productive rearrangements, and depth was defined as the summed frequency of the annotated unique rearrangements. Group comparisons of TCR breadth used two-sided Wilcoxon rank-sum tests. This immuneACCESS table, as held by TCRdb, lists in-frame sequences with V and J called but not all clones. Of the missing ones, under half trace to an unresolved V gene in checked studies; the others have no known cause. V and J calls and clone size are those listed in that table; D and trimming were worked out from the DNA. The sample has approximately 400,000 clones on record, about 88% of them singletons. The ten largest clonotypes hold about 3.5% of the sample.

The sample is drawn from a study of Ad26.COV2.S vaccination and SARS-CoV-2 variants (TCRdb year 2021). With regard to the full study: Vaccine-arm donors were drawn from COV1001, a multicentre, randomized, double-blind, placebo-controlled phase I-IIa trial of Ad26.COV2.S in healthy adults. Ad26.COV2.S was administered intramuscularly at a dose of 5x10^10 or 1x10^11 viral particles, either as one shot or as two shots given 56 days apart. TCRbeta repertoire sequencing served as the tool for gauging how specific and how broad the SARS-CoV-2-reactive T cell receptors were following Ad26.COV2.S vaccination. The TCR-sequenced set comprised approximately 32 samples: around 20 Ad26.COV2.S vaccine recipients, 5 placebo recipients and 8 SARS-CoV-2 convalescent individuals. Trial participants were randomized into five groups of five: low-dose or high-dose Ad26.COV2.S given once or twice, or placebo on both occasions. Investigators remained blinded to trial group allocation during experiments and outcome assessment.

The treatment or condition label corresponds to: some 20 received Ad26.COV2.S at low or high dose, single or two shots; about 5 received placebo; per-sample allocation not given. Repertoires of vaccine and placebo recipients were sequenced from samples taken on day 63 after the first injection. Between 29 July and 7 August 2020, Cohort 1b enrolled fewer than 30 adults aged 18-55 years at one site in Boston, USA. Ad26.COV2.S consisted of a replication-incompetent adenovirus type 26 vector by which a prefusion-stabilized SARS-CoV-2 spike protein from the original Wuhan strain was expressed. Including the terminal cysteine and phenylalanine, the CDR3 comprises 17 residues. This entry keeps only the CDR3 DNA: 51 bases, framed from base 1. The germline V gene specifies LGHNA as CDR1 and YSLEER as CDR2. V trim: 0 bases; J trim: 1 base; unmatched bases: 4. What the authors observed across the whole study: Substantial breadth of spike-specific CD8+ and CD4+ T cell responses was reported after vaccination. The study lacked the statistical power to compare responses across vaccine doses or regimens. The authors noted that the TCR breadth and depth analyses may have underestimated total T cell responses. Higher spike-specific TCR breadth was observed in Ad26.COV2.S recipients than in placebo recipients (P = 0.0014). Vaccine and placebo recipients had similar non-spike TCR breadth, a finding consistent with the vaccine containing only spike.

The receptor's source is a person between 18 and 60 years old who received the Ad26.COV2.S COVID-19 vaccine or a placebo. The V and J genes are TRBV4-3 and TRBJ2-2; 8 bases in the junction line up with TRBD2. The specimen comprised peripheral blood, sampled in a trial of Ad26.COV2.S vaccine versus placebo. The nucleotides read TGCGCCAGCAGCCAAGATGGGGCGGGAGGGAACACCGGGGAGCTGTTTTTT. It is translated as CASSQDGAGGNTGELFF.